Listed here are 22 T cell receptor beta chains from one sample, sequenced in a study of vaccination and CD4 T cells after COVID-19. The treatment was: roughly ten-day PBMC culture with coronavirus spike peptide pools or control peptides (ViraFEST assay). No antigen is known for these receptors. Cultured CD4+ T cell DNA was sequenced using the Oncomine TCR Beta short-read assay. TCRdb processed the PCR reads anew with MiXCR; each CDR3 protein has one entry. The sample lists tens of thousands of distinct CDR3 sequences; approximately 57% were seen once. Material: CD4+ T cells from blood, cultured in vitro, obtained after SARS-CoV-2 vaccination. The receptors were sampled from a human donor who received a COVID-19 vaccine.

Worth noting for this clonotype: Since no conserved phenylalanine or tryptophan closes the CDR3, a read error is the likely cause. The V call is TRBV2, the J call TRBJ2-5, with 7 positions matching TRBD1. The V gene end was trimmed by 4 bases and the J gene end by 0 bases; junction bases not matched to a gene: 8. The CDR3 consists of 16 residues. Germline V gene sequence: CDR1 SNHLY, CDR2 FYNNEI. Here the CDR3 DNA reads TGTGCCAGCAGTGCCCGGACAGGACTTTACCAAGAGACCCAGTACTCC. The encoded protein is CASSARTGLYQETQYS.

This clonotype was seen only a few times. The chain is built from TRBV6-5 and TRBJ2-5; D gene ambiguous. The V gene's germline CDR1 is MNHEY and CDR2 SVGAGI. Trimming shortened V by 2 bases and J by 0 bases, and 10 bases separated the two germline ends. The CDR3 contains 15 residues. This chain's CDR3 is CASSYLQTHQETQYF. CDR3 DNA: TGTGCCAGCAGTTACCTCCAGACCCACCAAGAGACCCAGTACTTC.

The rearrangement links TRBV19 to TRBJ2-2; TRBD1 matches at 9 bases. The CDR3 contains 15 residues. V was pared by 5 bases and J by 7 bases, with 8 bases of the junction left unmatched. Looked up from germline, CDR1 is LNHDA and CDR2 is SQIVND (reference sequence). CDR3 nucleotides: TGTGCCAGTAGTTCGGGACAGGGTCAGGGCGGGGAGCTGTTTTTT. Translation: CASSSGQGQGGELFF.

The chain is built from TRBV12-3 or TRBV12-4 and TRBJ1-5; D may be TRBD1 (6 bases). CDR3 length equals 17 residues. Trimming shortened V by 6 bases and J by 0 bases, and 18 bases separated the two germline ends. CDR3 bases: TGTGCCAGCAGCCCTCCGACAGGCCCCTATAGCAATCAGCCCCAGCATTTT. It yields the protein CASSPPTGPYSNQPQHF.

The chain combines TRBV30 with TRBJ1-5; 7 bases agree with TRBD1. V shed 0 bases and J 2 bases; nucleotides not matched to a gene: 7. Germline lookup yields CDR1 GTSNPN and CDR2 SVGIG (reference sequence). The CDR3 length is 16 residues. In nucleotides, the CDR3 is TGTGCCTGGAGTGTATTGGACAGGATCGGCAATCAGCCCCAGCATTTT. Amino acids: CAWSVLDRIGNQPQHF.

The chain uses TRBV29-1 and TRBJ1-5; D perhaps matches TRBD1 (6 bases). This CDR3 has 13 residues. Germline CDR1 SQVTM, CDR2 ANQGSEA. With 4 bases removed from V and 3 bases from J, the gap between germline ends came to 10 bases. In DNA, the CDR3 is TGCAGCGTTGCCCGGGGGGCCAATCAGCCCCAGCATTTT. This gives the protein CSVARGANQPQHF. The whole variable domain, filled in from reference TRBV29-1 and TRBJ1-5, reads SAVISQKPSRDICQRGTSLTIQCQVDSQVTMMFWYRQQPGQSLTLIATANQGSEATYESGFVIDKFPISRPNLTFSTLTVSNMSPEDSSIYLCSVARGANQPQHFGDGTRLSIL.

The chain carries TRBV5-6 and TRBJ1-2; 8 bases map to TRBD1. The junction had 13 bases not matched to a gene; V was cut back by 5 bases and J by 4 bases. Germline V gene data show CDR1 as SGHDT and CDR2 as YYEEEE. This CDR3 spans 16 amino acids. The CDR3 is CASRERGQGRIYGYTF. The CDR3, as DNA: TGTGCCAGCAGGGAGCGAGGACAGGGAAGAATCTATGGCTACACCTTC.

This clonotype was recorded only once. CDR3 coding DNA: TGTGCCAGCAGCCCTCGTATTTGGGACACTGAAGCTTTCTTT. Amino acids: CASSPRIWDTEAFF. V is TRBV7-2 and J is TRBJ1-1; D gene unclear. The CDR3 contains 14 residues. Trimming stripped 5 bases from V and 3 bases from J, with 13 bases between. The germline gives CDR1 SGHTA, CDR2 FQGNSA.

The chain recombines TRBV7-9 with TRBJ1-1, with a possible D match to TRBD1 (5 bases). CDR3 length: 14 residues. V shed 0 bases and J shed 4 bases, with 9 bases lying between them. From germline, CDR1 is SEHNR and CDR2 FQNEAQ (reference sequence). CDR3 sequence (DNA): TGTGCCAGCAGCTTAGCAGGGGTAGGCACTGAAGCTTTCTTT. Its protein product is CASSLAGVGTEAFF. The full variable domain, completed using reference TRBV7-9 and TRBJ1-1, is DTGVSQNPRHKITKRGQNVTFRCDPISEHNRLYWYRQTLGQGPEFLTYFQNEAQLEKSRLLSDRFSAERPKGSFSTLEIQRTEQGDSAMYLCASSLAGVGTEAFFGQGTRLTVV.

The rearrangement uses TRBV7-9 and TRBJ2-7; TRBD1 agrees at 10 bases. The CDR3 consists of 15 residues. J was trimmed by 3 bases and V by 4 bases; bases with no gene match: 6. Germline CDR1 is SEHNR and CDR2 is FQNEAQ (reference sequence). This CDR3 is CASSSGQGFVYEQYF. For the CDR3, the DNA is TGTGCCAGCAGCTCGGGACAGGGGTTCGTCTACGAGCAGTACTTC. The full variable domain, rest sourced from reference TRBV7-9 and TRBJ2-7, is DTGVSQNPRHKITKRGQNVTFRCDPISEHNRLYWYRQTLGQGPEFLTYFQNEAQLEKSRLLSDRFSAERPKGSFSTLEIQRTEQGDSAMYLCASSSGQGFVYEQYFGPGTRLTVT.

The chain combines TRBV6-5 with TRBJ2-2; no firm D call. Germline values: CDR1 MNHEY, CDR2 SVGAGI. The CDR3 is 14 residues long. The V end lost 0 bases, the J end lost 6 bases, and 8 bases lay between the germline ends. The CDR3 loop is CASSYSDPAGELFF. The CDR3 nucleotides read TGTGCCAGCAGTTACTCTGATCCAGCCGGGGAGCTGTTTTTT.

This chain joins TRBV10-3 and TRBJ1-1; no definite D call. Trimming stripped 2 bases from V and 2 bases from J, with 3 bases between. The V gene's germline CDR1 is ENHRY and CDR2 SYGVKD. The CDR3 covers 12 residues. In DNA, the CDR3 is TGTGCCATCAGTGAGACAAACACTGAAGCTTTCTTT. The encoded protein is CAISETNTEAFF.

V and J are TRBV7-9 and TRBJ1-6; tentatively, D is TRBD1 (5 bases). The V and J ends lost 6 bases and 5 bases respectively, with 11 bases between them. The CDR3 runs to 14 residues. Germline assignment: CDR1 SEHNR and CDR2 FQNEAQ (reference sequence). The CDR3 nucleotides read TGTGCCAGCAGTTCAGACAGTAATAATTCACCCCTCCACTTT. Translation gives CASSSDSNNSPLHF.

This chain links TRBV6-4 with TRBJ2-2; D may match TRBD1 or TRBD2 (6 bases each). Germline V lookup: CDR1 MRHNA, CDR2 SNTAGT. V dropped 6 bases and J dropped 5 bases, with 13 bases sitting between them. The CDR3 runs 14 residues. CDR3 sequence: CASRPGARTGELFF. CDR3 nucleotide sequence: TGTGCCAGCAGACCGGGGGCTAGGACCGGGGAGCTGTTTTTT.

This chain joins TRBV19 and TRBJ2-2; D is possibly TRBD1 (6 bases). Germline CDR1 is LNHDA and CDR2 is SQIVND (reference sequence). This CDR3 is 14 amino acids long. V was cut by 9 bases and J by 2 bases, with 13 bases left in between. DNA of the CDR3: TGTGCCAGCCGGCCGGGACAAAACACCGGGGAGCTGTTTTTT. It yields the protein CASRPGQNTGELFF.

CDR3 residues: CASSLVYQNNEQFF. The CDR3 DNA reads TGTGCCAGCAGCTTAGTCTACCAAAACAATGAGCAGTTCTTC. V and J are TRBV11-3 and TRBJ2-1; D unresolved. V was trimmed by 1 base and J by 5 bases, leaving 9 bases between them. Germline CDR1 reads SGHNT; CDR2 reads YENEEA. CDR3 length equals 14 residues.

CDR3 DNA sequence: TGTGCCAGCAGTATGCTGTTTGAGATCTCTGGGGCCAACGTCCTGACTTTC. Amino acids: CASSMLFEISGANVLTF. V gene TRBV5-6 combines with J gene TRBJ2-6; no definite D call. V lost 5 bases, J lost 0 bases, and 15 bases lay in between. The CDR3 has 17 residues. The germline gives CDR1 SGHDT, CDR2 YYEEEE.

The rearrangement links TRBV7-9 to TRBJ1-6; TRBD1 is a possible D gene (5 bases). The CDR3 is 19 residues long. The V end was cut by 5 bases, the J end by 4 bases, with 24 bases between. Germline CDR1 SEHNR, CDR2 FQNEAQ (reference sequence). The CDR3, as DNA: TGTGCCAGCAGCCGCAGGGAAGGGGAAAAGGGTACTTATAATTCACCCCTCCACTTT. Its translation is CASSRREGEKGTYNSPLHF.

The gene calls are TRBV6-1 and TRBJ2-3, with 9 bases fitting TRBD2. The V and J ends lost 5 bases and 5 bases, in that order; junction bases with no gene match: 11. The CDR3 is 16 amino acids. The V gene's germline CDR1 is MNHNS and CDR2 SASEGT. CDR3 sequence (DNA): TGTGCCAGCAGTCCCTCTGGCGGGGGGGCCTTAGATACGCAGTATTTT. Translation gives CASSPSGGGALDTQYF.

V and J are TRBV12-3 or TRBV12-4 and TRBJ2-3, with unresolved D. The V gene lost 3 bases and the J gene lost 4 bases, with 11 bases spanning the gap. The CDR3 has 14 residues. CDR3: CASSFGKSSDTQYF. CDR3 nucleotide sequence: TGTGCCAGCAGTTTTGGGAAGTCCTCAGATACGCAGTATTTT.

This chain links TRBV19 with TRBJ2-6, with 9 bases lining up with TRBD1. Germline V gene sequence: CDR1 LNHDA, CDR2 SQIVND (reference sequence). V trimming: 9 bases; J trimming: 4 bases; junction bases outside the gene matches: 10. This CDR3 contains 16 residues. Here the CDR3 reads CASTGTGLGGANVLTF. CDR3 DNA: TGTGCCAGCACCGGGACAGGGCTTGGAGGGGCCAACGTCCTGACTTTC. The full variable domain, with the rest looked up from reference TRBV19 and TRBJ2-6, is DGGITQSPKYLFRKEGQNVTLSCEQNLNHDAMYWYRQDPGQGLRLIYYSQIVNDFQKGDIAEGYSVSREKKESFPLTVTSAQKNPTAFYLCASTGTGLGGANVLTFGAGSRLTVL.

The chain combines TRBV19 with TRBJ2-7; D is possibly TRBD1 (6 bases). CDR3 length equals 14 residues. CDR1 and CDR2 from the germline V gene are LNHDA and SQIVND (reference sequence). V dropped 4 bases and J dropped 5 bases, with 15 bases sitting between them. CDR3 sequence: CASSTLQGRNEQYF. CDR3 coding DNA: TGTGCCAGTAGTACCCTACAGGGAAGGAACGAGCAGTACTTC.